The 6 T cell receptor beta chains listed next were all sequenced from one sample in a study of T cell repertoires in ileal Crohn's disease. The data were produced by immunoSEQ multiplex PCR, yet TCRdb's version contains in-frame clones alone and is incomplete. The repertoire includes some 5,000 clones, more than 75% of them detected once, and approximately 42% sits in the top ten. Time point reported: inflamed ileum from the surgical specimen. The sample consisted of ileal tissue. The receptors derive from an adult with Crohn's disease.

The V gene is TRBV2, the J gene TRBJ2-5; D possibly matches TRBD1 or TRBD2 (5 bases each). Germline V lookup: CDR1 SNHLY, CDR2 FYNNEI. Trimming took off 6 bases at V and 1 base at J, with 12 bases between the two ends. There are 14 residues in the CDR3. Here the CDR3 DNA reads TGTGCCAGCAGGGGAGCCGGGACCCAAGAGACCCAGTACTTC. This gives the protein CASRGAGTQETQYF.

The chain is built from TRBV6-1 and TRBJ2-5, with 8 bases that match TRBD1. The CDR3 is 15 residues long. The V gene end was trimmed by 6 bases and the J gene end by 3 bases; junction bases not matched to a gene: 9. CDR1 MNHNS and CDR2 SASEGT come from the germline V gene. Here the CDR3 reads CASSQWDRREETQYF. Written as DNA, the CDR3 is TGTGCCAGCAGCCAATGGGACAGGCGGGAAGAGACCCAGTACTTC.

The chain combines TRBV28 with TRBJ1-6; D might be TRBD1 (5 bases). There are 17 residues in the CDR3. Germline lookup yields CDR1 MDHEN and CDR2 SYDVKM. The V end was cut by 2 bases, the J end by 2 bases, with 13 bases between. The CDR3 nucleotides read TGTGCCAGCAGTTTAGGGCAGGGTTGGACCTATAATTCACCCCTCCACTTT. This translates into CASSLGQGWTYNSPLHF.

The chain has TRBV28 and TRBJ2-3; D possibly corresponds to TRBD1 (6 bases). The CDR3 has 14 amino acids. The V gene's germline CDR1 is MDHEN and CDR2 SYDVKM. V lost 7 bases and J lost 0, with 11 bases in between. This CDR3 is CASNLQGSTDTQYF. The CDR3 DNA is TGTGCCAGCAACCTACAGGGTAGCACAGATACGCAGTATTTT. Full variable domain (outside the CDR3, taken from reference TRBV28 and TRBJ2-3): DVKVTQSSRYLVKRTGEKVFLECVQDMDHENMFWYRQDPGLGLRLIYFSYDVKMKEKGDIPEGYSVSREKKERFSLILESASTNQTSMYLCASNLQGSTDTQYFGPGTRLTVL.

CDR3: CASTPASSYEQYF. The CDR3 nucleotides read TGTGCCAGTACACCGGCGAGCTCCTACGAGCAGTACTTC. The chain uses TRBV6-5 and TRBJ2-7, with D unclear. V was shortened by 9 bases and J by 0 bases, with 12 bases between the two germline ends. Germline V CDR1 and CDR2: MNHEY, SVGAGI. This CDR3 has 13 residues.

The chain combines TRBV9 with TRBJ2-3, with TRBD2 matching 9 bases. CDR3 length equals 16 residues. V was pared by 0 bases and J by 1 base, with 3 bases of the junction left unmatched. CDR1 is SGDLS and CDR2 is YYNGEE in the germline V gene. The CDR3 is CASSVERGAGTDTQYF. The DNA of the CDR3 is TGTGCCAGCAGCGTAGAGCGGGGGGCCGGCACAGATACGCAGTATTTT. Drawing the rest from reference TRBV9 and TRBJ2-3, the complete variable domain is DSGVTQTPKHLITATGQRVTLRCSPRSGDLSVYWYQQSLDQGLQFLIQYYNGEERAKGNILERFSAQQFPDLHSELNLSSLELGDSALYFCASSVERGAGTDTQYFGPGTRLTVL.